This TCR beta chain was sequenced for a study of beta chain features in type 1 diabetes. Germline values: CDR1 MNHNY, CDR2 SVGAGI (reference sequence). The CDR3 has 14 residues. V was cut by 2 bases and J by 3 bases, with 8 bases left in between. Broader study findings: More deletions and fewer insertions at VDJ junctions were found in patients with type 1 diabetes. Relative to healthy donors, patients appeared to have naive, central memory and Treg TCRB repertoires that were more similar.

Every isolated RNA sample was fully reverse transcribed, so sequencing captured expressed TCRB transcripts. Here immunoSEQ multiplex PCR was the method, and the copy in TCRdb shows in-frame clones only, minus some. The data hold roughly 120,000 clones, with almost 40% observed a single time. This clone showed up just a few times. As yet, its antigen is unknown. V gene TRBV6-6 combines with J gene TRBJ2-1; TRBD2 might be the D (5 bases). Sample: stem cell memory CD4+ T cells from blood. The receptor comes from a young woman in good health. The CDR3 DNA follows: TGTGCCAGCAGTTACCCCCGGGACTACAATGAGCAGTTCTTC. Translated, it gives CASSYPRDYNEQFF.